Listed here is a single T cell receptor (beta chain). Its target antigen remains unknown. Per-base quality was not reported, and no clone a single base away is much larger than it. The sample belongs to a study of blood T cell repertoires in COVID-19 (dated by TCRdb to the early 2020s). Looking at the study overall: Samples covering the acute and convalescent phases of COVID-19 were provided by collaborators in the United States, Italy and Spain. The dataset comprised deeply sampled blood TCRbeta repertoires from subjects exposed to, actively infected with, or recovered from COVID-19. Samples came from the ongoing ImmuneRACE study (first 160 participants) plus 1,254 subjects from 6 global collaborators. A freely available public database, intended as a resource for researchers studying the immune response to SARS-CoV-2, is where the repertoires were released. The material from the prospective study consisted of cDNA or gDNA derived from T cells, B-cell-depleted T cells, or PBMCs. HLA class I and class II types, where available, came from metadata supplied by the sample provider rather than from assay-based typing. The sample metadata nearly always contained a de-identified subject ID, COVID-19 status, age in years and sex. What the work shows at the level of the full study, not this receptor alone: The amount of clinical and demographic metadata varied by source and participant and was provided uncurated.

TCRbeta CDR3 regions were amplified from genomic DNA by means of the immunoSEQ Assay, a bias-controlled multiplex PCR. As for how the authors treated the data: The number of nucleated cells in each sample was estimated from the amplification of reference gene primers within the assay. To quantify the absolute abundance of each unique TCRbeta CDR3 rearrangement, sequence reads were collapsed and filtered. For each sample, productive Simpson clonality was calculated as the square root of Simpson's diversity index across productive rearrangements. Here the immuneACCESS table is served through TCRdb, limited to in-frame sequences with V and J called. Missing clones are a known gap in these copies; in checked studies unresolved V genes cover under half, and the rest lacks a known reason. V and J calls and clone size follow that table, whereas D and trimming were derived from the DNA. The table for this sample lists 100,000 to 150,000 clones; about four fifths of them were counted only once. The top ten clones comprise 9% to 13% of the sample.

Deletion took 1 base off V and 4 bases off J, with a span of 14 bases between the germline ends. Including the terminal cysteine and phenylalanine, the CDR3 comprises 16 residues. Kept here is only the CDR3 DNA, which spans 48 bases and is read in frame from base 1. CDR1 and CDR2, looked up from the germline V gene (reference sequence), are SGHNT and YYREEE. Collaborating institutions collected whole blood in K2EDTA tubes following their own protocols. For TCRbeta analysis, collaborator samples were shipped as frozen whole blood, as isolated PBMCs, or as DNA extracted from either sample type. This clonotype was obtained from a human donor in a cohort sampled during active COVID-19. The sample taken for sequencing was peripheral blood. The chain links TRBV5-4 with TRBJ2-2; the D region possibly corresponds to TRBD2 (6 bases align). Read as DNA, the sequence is TGTGCCAGCAGCTTGCCGTCGCGGGGACCCACCGGGGAGCTGTTTTTT. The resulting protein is CASSLPSRGPTGELFF.